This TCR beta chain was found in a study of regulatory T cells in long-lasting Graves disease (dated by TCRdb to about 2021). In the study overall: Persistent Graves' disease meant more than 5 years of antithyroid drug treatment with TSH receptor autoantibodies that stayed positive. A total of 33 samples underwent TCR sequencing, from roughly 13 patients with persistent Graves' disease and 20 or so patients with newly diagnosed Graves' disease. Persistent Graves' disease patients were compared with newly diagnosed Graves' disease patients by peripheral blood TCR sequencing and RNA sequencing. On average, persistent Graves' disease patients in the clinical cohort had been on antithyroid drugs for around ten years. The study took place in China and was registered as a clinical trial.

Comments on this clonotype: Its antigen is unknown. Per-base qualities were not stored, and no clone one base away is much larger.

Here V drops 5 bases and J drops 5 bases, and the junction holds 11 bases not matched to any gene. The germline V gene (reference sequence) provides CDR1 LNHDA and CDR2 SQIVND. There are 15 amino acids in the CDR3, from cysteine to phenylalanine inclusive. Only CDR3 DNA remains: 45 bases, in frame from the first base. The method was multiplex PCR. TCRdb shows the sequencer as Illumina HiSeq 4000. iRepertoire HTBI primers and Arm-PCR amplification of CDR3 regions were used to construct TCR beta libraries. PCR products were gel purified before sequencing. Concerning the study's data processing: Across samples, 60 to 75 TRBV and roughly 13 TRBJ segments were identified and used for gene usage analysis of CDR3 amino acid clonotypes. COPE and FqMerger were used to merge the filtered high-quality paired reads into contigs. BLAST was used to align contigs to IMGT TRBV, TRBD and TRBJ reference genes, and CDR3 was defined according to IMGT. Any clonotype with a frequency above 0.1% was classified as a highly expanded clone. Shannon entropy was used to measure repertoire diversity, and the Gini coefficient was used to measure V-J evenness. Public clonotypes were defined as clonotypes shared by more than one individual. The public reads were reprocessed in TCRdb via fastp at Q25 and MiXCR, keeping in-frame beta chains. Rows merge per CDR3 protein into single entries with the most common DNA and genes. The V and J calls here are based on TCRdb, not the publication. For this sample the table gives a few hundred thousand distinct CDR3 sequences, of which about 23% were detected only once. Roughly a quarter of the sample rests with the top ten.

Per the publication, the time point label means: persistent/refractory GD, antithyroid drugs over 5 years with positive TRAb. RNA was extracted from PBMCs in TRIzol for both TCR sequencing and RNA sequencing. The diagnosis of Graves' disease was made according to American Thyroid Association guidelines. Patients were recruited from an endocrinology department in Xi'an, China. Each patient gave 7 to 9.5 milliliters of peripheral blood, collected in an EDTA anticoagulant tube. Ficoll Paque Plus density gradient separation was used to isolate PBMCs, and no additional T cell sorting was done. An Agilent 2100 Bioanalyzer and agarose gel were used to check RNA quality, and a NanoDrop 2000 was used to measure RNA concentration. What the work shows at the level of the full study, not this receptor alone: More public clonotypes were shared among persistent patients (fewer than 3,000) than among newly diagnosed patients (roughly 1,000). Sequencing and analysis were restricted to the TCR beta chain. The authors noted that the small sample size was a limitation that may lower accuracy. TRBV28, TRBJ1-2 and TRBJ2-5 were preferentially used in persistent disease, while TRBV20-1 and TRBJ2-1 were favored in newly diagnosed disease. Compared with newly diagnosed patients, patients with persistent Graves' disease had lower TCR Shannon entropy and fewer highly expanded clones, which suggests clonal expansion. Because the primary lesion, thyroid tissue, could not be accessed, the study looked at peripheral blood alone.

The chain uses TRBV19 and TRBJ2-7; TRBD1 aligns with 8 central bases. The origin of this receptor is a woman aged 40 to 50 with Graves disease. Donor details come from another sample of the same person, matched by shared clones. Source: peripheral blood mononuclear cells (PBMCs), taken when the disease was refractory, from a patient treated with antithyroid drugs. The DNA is TGTGCCAGTAGTTCGCAGGGGGCGGCTCTCGACGAGCAGTACTTC. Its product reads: CASSSQGAALDEQYF.